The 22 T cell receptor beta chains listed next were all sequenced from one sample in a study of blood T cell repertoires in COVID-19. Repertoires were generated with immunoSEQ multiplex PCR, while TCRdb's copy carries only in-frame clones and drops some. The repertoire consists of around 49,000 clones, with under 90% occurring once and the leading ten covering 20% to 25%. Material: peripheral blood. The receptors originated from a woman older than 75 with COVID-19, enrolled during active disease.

The CDR3 sequence: CAFNFALLAKNIQYF. In DNA, the CDR3 is TGTGCCTTTAACTTCGCGCTACTAGCCAAAAACATTCAGTACTTC. The chain has TRBV19 and TRBJ2-4; D unclear. The CDR3 loop spans 15 amino acids. Trimming took 11 bases from V and 0 from J, leaving 17 bases between them. Germline values: CDR1 LNHDA, CDR2 SQIVND (reference sequence).

In DNA form, the CDR3 reads TGCGCCAGCAGCTTGGGAGACACGTTCTATAATTCACCCCTCCACTTT. Its protein is CASSLGDTFYNSPLHF. The gene calls are TRBV5-1 and TRBJ1-6; D is ambiguous. The CDR3 has 16 amino acids. The germline gives CDR1 SGHRS, CDR2 YFSETQ. Trimming removed 0 bases from V and 3 bases from J, with 10 bases in between.

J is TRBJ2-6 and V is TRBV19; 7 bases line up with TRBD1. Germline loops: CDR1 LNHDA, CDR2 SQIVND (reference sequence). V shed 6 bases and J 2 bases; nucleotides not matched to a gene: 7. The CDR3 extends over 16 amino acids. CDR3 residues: CASRGRQGAGANVLTF. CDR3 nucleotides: TGTGCCAGTAGGGGGAGACAGGGCGCTGGGGCCAACGTCCTGACTTTC. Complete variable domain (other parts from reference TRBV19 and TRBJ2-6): DGGITQSPKYLFRKEGQNVTLSCEQNLNHDAMYWYRQDPGQGLRLIYYSQIVNDFQKGDIAEGYSVSREKKESFPLTVTSAQKNPTAFYLCASRGRQGAGANVLTFGAGSRLTVL.

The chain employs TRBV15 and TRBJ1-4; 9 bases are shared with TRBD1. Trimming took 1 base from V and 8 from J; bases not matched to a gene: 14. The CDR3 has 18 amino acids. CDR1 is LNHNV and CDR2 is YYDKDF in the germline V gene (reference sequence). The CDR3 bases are TGTGCCACCAGCAGAGGCCCTTCCCTCGGGACAGGGAAGGAAAAACTGTTTTTT. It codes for CATSRGPSLGTGKEKLFF.

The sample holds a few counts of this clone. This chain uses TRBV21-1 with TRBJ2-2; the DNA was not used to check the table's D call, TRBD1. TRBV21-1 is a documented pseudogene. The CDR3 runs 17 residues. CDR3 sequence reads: CASSKVSGQGASGELFF. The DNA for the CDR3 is TGTGCCAGCAGCAAAGTTTCGGGACAGGGGGCGTCCGGGGAGCTGTTTTTT.

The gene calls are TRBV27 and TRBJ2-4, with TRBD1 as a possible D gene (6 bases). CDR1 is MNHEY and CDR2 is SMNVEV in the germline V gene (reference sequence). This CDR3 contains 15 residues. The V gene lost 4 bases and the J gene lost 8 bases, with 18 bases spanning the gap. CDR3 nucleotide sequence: TGTGCCAGCAGTTCCGCTCAGGGGCGCCGGGACATTCAGTACTTC. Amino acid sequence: CASSSAQGRRDIQYF.

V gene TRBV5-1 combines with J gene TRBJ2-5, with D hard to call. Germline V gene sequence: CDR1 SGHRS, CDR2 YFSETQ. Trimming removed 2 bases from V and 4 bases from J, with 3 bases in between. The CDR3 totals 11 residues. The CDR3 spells CASSFGETQYF. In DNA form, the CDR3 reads TGCGCCAGCAGCTTCGGAGAGACCCAGTACTTC.

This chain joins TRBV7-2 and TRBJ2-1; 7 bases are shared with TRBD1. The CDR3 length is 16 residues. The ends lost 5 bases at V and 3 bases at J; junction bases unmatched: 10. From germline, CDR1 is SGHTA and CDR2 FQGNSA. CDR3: CASSRQTGISYNEQFF. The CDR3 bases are TGTGCCAGCAGCAGGCAGACAGGGATAAGCTACAATGAGCAGTTCTTC. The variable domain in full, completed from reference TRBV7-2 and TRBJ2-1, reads GAGVSQSPSNKVTEKGKDVELRCDPISGHTALYWYRQSLGQGLEFLIYFQGNSAPDKSGLPSDRFSAERTGGSVSTLTIQRTQQEDSAVYLCASSRQTGISYNEQFFGPGTRLTVL.

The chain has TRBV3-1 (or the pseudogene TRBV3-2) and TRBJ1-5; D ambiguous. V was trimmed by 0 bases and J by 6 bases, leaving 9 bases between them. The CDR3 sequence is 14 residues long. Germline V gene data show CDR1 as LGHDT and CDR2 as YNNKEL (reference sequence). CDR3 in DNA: TGTGCCAGCAGCCAAGAAATTAGCGGTCAGCCCCAGCATTTT. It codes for CASSQEISGQPQHF.

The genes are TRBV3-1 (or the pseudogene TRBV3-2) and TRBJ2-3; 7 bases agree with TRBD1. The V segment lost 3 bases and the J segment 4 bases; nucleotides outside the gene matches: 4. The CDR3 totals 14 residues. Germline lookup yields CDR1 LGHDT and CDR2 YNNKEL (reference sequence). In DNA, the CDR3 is TGTGCCAGCAGCCATTCCGGGACAGCAGATACGCAGTATTTT. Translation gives CASSHSGTADTQYF.

The CDR3 DNA is TGTGCCAGCAGCTCGTCTAGCGGGAGGGCCATTGAGCAGTACTTC. This sequence encodes CASSSSSGRAIEQYF. J is TRBJ2-7 and V is TRBV7-9, with 12 bases lining up with TRBD2. The CDR3 runs to 15 residues. The trim removed 4 bases at V and 7 bases at J, leaving 8 bases unmatched. Germline V gene lookup returns CDR1 SEHNR and CDR2 FQNEAQ (reference sequence).

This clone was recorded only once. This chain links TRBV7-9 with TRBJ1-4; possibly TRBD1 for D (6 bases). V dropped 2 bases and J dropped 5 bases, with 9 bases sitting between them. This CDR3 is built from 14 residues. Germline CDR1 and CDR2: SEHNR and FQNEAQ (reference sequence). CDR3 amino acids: CASSLRQENEKLFF. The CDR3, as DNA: TGTGCCAGCAGCTTACGACAGGAGAATGAAAAACTGTTTTTT.

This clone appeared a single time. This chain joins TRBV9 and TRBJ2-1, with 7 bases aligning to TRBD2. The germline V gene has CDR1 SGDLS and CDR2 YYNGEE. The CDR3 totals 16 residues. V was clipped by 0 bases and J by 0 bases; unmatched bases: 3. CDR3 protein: CASSVDGGSSYNEQFF. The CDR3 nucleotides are TGTGCCAGCAGCGTAGACGGCGGGAGCTCCTACAATGAGCAGTTCTTC.

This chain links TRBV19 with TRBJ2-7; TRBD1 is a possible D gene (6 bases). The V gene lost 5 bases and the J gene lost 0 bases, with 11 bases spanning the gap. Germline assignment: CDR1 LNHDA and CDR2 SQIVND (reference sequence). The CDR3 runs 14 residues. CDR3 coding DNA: TGTGCCAGTAGTCGACAGGCGAGCTCCTACGAGCAGTACTTC. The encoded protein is CASSRQASSYEQYF. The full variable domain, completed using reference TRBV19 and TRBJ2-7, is DGGITQSPKYLFRKEGQNVTLSCEQNLNHDAMYWYRQDPGQGLRLIYYSQIVNDFQKGDIAEGYSVSREKKESFPLTVTSAQKNPTAFYLCASSRQASSYEQYFGPGTRLTVT.

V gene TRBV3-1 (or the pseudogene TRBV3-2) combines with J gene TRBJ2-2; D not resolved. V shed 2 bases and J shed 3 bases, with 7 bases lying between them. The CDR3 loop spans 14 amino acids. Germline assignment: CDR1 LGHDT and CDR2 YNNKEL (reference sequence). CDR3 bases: TGTGCCAGCAGCCAACTTACTTACACCGGGGAGCTGTTTTTT. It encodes CASSQLTYTGELFF.

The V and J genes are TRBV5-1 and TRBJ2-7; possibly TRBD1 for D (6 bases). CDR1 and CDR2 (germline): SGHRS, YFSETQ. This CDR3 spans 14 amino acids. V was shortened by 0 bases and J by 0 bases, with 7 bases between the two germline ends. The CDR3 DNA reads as TGCGCCAGCAGCTTGGGGACAGTCTCCTACGAGCAGTACTTC. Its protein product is CASSLGTVSYEQYF.

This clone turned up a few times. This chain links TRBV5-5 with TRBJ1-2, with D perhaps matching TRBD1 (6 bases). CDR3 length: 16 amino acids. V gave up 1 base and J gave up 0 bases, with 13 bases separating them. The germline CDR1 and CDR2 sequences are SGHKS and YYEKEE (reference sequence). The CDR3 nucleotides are TGTGCCAGCAGCTTGACCATTCGGGACACTAACTATGGCTACACCTTC. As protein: CASSLTIRDTNYGYTF.

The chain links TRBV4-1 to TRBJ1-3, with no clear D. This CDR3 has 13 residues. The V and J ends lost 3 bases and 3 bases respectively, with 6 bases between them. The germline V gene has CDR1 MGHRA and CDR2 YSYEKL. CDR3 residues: CASSHLLGNTIYF. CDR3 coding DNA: TGCGCCAGCAGCCATCTACTTGGAAACACCATATATTTT.

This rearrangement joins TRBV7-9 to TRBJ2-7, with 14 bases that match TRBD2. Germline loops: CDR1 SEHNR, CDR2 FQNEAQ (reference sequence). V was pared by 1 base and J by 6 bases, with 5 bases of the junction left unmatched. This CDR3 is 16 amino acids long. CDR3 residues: CASSLGTSGRLREQYF. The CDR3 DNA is TGTGCCAGCAGCTTAGGGACTAGCGGGAGGCTACGCGAGCAGTACTTC.

CDR3 sequence: CATTGRLSEQYF. In DNA form, the CDR3 reads TGTGCCACCACCGGCAGGCTCAGCGAGCAGTACTTC. The J gene is TRBJ2-7, the V gene TRBV15; D uncertain. CDR3 length equals 12 residues. Trimming took 7 bases from V and 6 from J, leaving 13 bases between them. CDR1 LNHNV and CDR2 YYDKDF come from the germline V gene (reference sequence).

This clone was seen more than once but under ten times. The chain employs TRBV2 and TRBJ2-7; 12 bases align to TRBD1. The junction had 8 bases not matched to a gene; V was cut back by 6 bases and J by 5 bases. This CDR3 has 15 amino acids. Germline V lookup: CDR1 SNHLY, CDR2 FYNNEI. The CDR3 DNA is TGTGCCAGCAGAGACTCCGGGACAGGGGGCAACGAGCAGTACTTC. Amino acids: CASRDSGTGGNEQYF.

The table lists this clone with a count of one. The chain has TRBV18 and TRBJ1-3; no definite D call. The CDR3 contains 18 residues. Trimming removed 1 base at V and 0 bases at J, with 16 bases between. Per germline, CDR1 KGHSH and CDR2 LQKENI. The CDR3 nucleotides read TGTGCCAGCTCACCACTCCGCGACACTTATTCCTCTGGAAACACCATATATTTT. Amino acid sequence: CASSPLRDTYSSGNTIYF.